This TCR beta chain originates from a study of PD-1 blockade in mismatch repair-deficient tumors. Sequenced by immunoSEQ multiplex PCR; TCRdb stores in-frame clones only, minus some. The data contain 40,000 to 60,000 clones, over 75% of them seen just once; the ten biggest clones take up roughly 8.7%. The V gene's germline CDR1 is LNHNV and CDR2 YYDKDF (reference sequence). V shed 8 bases and J 0 bases; nucleotides not matched to a gene: 5. There are 14 residues in the CDR3. The study, taken as a whole, reports: Tumor-resident clones, often absent from pretreatment blood, expanded after pembrolizumab and then contracted.

With respect to this clone: As yet, its antigen is unknown.

This specimen was peripheral blood, taken about 4.5 months after starting pembrolizumab. This chain connects TRBV15 to TRBJ1-1; the match to TRBD1 covers 8 bases. The receptor was isolated from an adult with mismatch repair-deficient cancer. CDR3 nucleotides: TGTGCCACCGGACAGGGTAGCGTGAACACTGAAGCTTTCTTT. It encodes CATGQGSVNTEAFF.